A single T cell receptor beta chain is shown here with its context. Its antigen remains unidentified. PCR amplification relied on 60 Vbeta primers (plus 13 Jbeta primers). Sequencing used immunoSEQ multiplex PCR; TCRdb keeps in-frame clones, though not all of them. The sample has roughly 120,000 clones, and its top ten clones hold more than 3%. The data derive from a study of cytomegalovirus exposure and HLA in healthy donors. Findings and caveats of the study: Previous analysis showed most TCR beta V segments were productive about 90% or about 30% of the time.

Germline V gene data show CDR1 as SEHNR and CDR2 as FQNEAQ (reference sequence). The CDR3 consists of 14 residues. The V gene end was trimmed by 4 bases and the J gene end by 6 bases; junction bases not matched to a gene: 7. The TCR comes from a man under 40 in good health and CMV-seronegative. The chain uses TRBV7-9 and TRBJ2-7, with 9 bases matching TRBD2. Sequences were obtained from PBMCs. For the CDR3, the DNA is TGTGCCAGCAGCTCTCTAGCGGGGCGGGTCGAGCAGTACTTC. As protein: CASSSLAGRVEQYF.